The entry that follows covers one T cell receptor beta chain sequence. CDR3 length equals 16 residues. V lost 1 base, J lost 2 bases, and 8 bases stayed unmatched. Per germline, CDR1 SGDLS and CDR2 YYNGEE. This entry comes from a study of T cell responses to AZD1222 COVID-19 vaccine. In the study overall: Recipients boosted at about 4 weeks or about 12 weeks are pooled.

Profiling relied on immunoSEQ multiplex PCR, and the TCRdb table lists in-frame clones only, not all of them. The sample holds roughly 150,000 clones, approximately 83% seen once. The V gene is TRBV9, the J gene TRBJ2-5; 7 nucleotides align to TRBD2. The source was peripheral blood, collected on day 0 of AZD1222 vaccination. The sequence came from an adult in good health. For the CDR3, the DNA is TGTGCCAGCAGCGTATCCCTTGCGGGGGATCAAGAGACCCAGTACTTC. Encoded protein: CASSVSLAGDQETQYF.